This T cell receptor beta chain is drawn from a study of blood T cell repertoires in COVID-19. Generated by immunoSEQ multiplex PCR, the TCRdb table keeps only in-frame clones and is missing some. This sample has 350,000 to 400,000 clones, with just under 90% found just once. The CDR3 contains 13 residues. The V end was cut by 1 base, the J end by 0 bases, with 5 bases between. In germline, CDR1 is SGHRS, CDR2 YFSETQ. The origin of this receptor is a woman aged 25 to 45 who had recovered from COVID-19. Input material: PBMCs or T cells enriched from blood (not recorded which). This chain connects TRBV5-1 to TRBJ2-7; D is unclear. CDR3 sequence: CASSLTSSYEQYF. Here the CDR3 DNA reads TGCGCCAGCAGCTTGACCAGCTCCTACGAGCAGTACTTC.